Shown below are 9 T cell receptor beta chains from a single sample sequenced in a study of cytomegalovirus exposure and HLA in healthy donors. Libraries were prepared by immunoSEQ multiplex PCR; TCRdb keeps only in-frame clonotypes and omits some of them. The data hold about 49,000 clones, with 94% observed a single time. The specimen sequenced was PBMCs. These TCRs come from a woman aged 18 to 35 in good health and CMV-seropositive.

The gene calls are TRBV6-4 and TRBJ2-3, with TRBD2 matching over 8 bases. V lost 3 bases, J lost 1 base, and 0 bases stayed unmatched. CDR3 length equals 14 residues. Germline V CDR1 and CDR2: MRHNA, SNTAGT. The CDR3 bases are TGTGCCAGCAGTGAGCGGGAGGGCACAGATACGCAGTATTTT. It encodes CASSEREGTDTQYF.

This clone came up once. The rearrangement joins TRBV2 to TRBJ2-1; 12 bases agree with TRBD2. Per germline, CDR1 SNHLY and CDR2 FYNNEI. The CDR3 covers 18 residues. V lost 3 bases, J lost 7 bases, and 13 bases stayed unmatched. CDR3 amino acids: CASSEKGNLAGGRNEQFF. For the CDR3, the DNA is TGTGCCAGCAGTGAGAAAGGGAATCTAGCGGGAGGGAGGAATGAGCAGTTCTTC.

The CDR3 DNA sequence: TGTGCCAGCAGTTACCTCTCTTCGGCTAACTATGGCTACACCTTC. As protein: CASSYLSSANYGYTF. The chain carries TRBV6-5 and TRBJ1-2; D call uncertain. The germline V gene has CDR1 MNHEY and CDR2 SVGAGI. The V and J ends lost 2 bases and 0 bases respectively, with 10 bases between them. The CDR3 contains 15 residues.

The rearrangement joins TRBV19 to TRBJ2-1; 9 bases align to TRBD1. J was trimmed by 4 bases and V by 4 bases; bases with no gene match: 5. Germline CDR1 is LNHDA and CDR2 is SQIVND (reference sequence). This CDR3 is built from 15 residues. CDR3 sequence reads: CASSTGGTGYNEQFF. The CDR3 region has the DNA TGTGCCAGTAGTACCGGGGGGACAGGGTACAATGAGCAGTTCTTC.

The CDR3 sequence: CAWSRQGRYEQYF. As DNA, the CDR3 is TGTGCCTGGAGTCGACAGGGTCGGTACGAGCAGTACTTC. The gene calls are TRBV30 and TRBJ2-7; the match to TRBD1 covers 7 bases. The V gene end was trimmed by 2 bases and the J gene end by 4 bases; junction bases not matched to a gene: 5. Germline-derived CDR1 and CDR2 are GTSNPN and SVGIG (reference sequence). The CDR3 totals 13 residues.

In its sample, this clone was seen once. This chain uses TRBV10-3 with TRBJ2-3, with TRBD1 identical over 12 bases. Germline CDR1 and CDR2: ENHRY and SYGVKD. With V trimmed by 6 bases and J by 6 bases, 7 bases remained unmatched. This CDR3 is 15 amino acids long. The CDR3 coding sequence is TGTGCCATCAGAGCCGGGACAGGGGGCGAGGATACGCAGTATTTT. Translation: CAIRAGTGGEDTQYF.

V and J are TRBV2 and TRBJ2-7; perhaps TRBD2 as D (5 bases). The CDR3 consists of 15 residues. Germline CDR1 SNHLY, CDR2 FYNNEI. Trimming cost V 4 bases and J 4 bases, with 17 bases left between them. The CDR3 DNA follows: TGTGCCAGCAGTGGTGATCTCTGGAGGACTTACGAGCAGTACTTC. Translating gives CASSGDLWRTYEQYF.

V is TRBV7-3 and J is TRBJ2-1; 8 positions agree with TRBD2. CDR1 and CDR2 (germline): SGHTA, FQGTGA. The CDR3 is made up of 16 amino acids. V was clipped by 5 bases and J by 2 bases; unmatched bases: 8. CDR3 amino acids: CASSLSGSSTYNEQFF. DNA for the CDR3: TGTGCCAGCAGCCTGAGCGGGAGTAGCACCTACAATGAGCAGTTCTTC.

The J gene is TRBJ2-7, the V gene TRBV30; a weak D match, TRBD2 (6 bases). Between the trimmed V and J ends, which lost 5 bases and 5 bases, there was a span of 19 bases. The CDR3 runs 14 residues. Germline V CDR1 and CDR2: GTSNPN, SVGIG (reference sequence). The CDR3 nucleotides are TGTGCCTGGGCCGGCCTGGGAGGAGCCGACGAGCAGTACTTC. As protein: CAWAGLGGADEQYF. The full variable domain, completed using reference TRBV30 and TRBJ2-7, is SQTIHQWPATLVQPVGSPLSLECTVEGTSNPNLYWYRQAAGRGLQLLFYSVGIGQISSEVPQNLSASRPQDRQFILSSKKLLLSDSGFYLCAWAGLGGADEQYFGPGTRLTVT.